The T cell receptor beta chain under discussion was sequenced for a study of blood T cell repertoires in COVID-19. The germline V gene has CDR1 MNHEY and CDR2 SVGEGT. Trimming left V 0 bases short and J 3 bases short, with 12 bases between. The CDR3 runs 16 residues. Per the authors' pipeline: Amplifying reference gene primers gave estimates of nucleated cell counts. Some clones are missing from TCRdb's copy, which holds only in-frame ones; the method was immunoSEQ multiplex PCR. V and J calls and clone size are given by that table; D and trimming were obtained from the DNA. The table has 90,000 to 100,000 clones, about 81% seen once.

The source of this sequence is a man aged 55 to 70 with acute or convalescent COVID-19. The J gene is TRBJ2-1, the V gene TRBV6-2 or TRBV6-3; perhaps TRBD1 as D (5 bases). The sequencing sample was made of peripheral blood. Written as DNA, the CDR3 is TGTGCCAGCAGTTACTCGACAAGACAGATCTACAATGAGCAGTTCTTC. This gives the protein CASSYSTRQIYNEQFF.